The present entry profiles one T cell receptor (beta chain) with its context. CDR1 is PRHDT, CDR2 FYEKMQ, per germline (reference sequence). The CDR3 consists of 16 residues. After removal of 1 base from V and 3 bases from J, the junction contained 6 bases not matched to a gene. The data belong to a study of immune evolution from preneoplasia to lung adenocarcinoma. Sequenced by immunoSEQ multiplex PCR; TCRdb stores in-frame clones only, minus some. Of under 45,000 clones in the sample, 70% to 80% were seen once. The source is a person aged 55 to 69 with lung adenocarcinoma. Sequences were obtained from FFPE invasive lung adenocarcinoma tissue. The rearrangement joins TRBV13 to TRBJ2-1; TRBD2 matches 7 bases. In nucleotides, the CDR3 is TGTGCCAGCAGCTTAGATCGGGAGGACTACTACAATGAGCAGTTCTTC. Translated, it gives CASSLDREDYYNEQFF.